This TCR beta chain emerged from a study of cytomegalovirus exposure and HLA in healthy donors. The germline CDR1 and CDR2 sequences are ENHRY and SYGVKD. This CDR3 region has 14 residues. Trimming cost V 6 bases and J 3 bases, with 12 bases left between them. Measured with immunoSEQ multiplex PCR; TCRdb has only the in-frame clones, and not every one. The table lists 100,000 to 150,000 clones, roughly 90% of them singletons. This clone was seen once. Sample: PBMCs. The V and J genes are TRBV10-3 and TRBJ2-1; D is perhaps TRBD2 (5 bases). The origin of this receptor is a man aged 25 to 40 in good health and CMV-seronegative. As DNA, the CDR3 is TGTGCCATCAGGGAGGCCGCGGGCTACAATGAGCAGTTCTTC. Encoded protein: CAIREAAGYNEQFF.